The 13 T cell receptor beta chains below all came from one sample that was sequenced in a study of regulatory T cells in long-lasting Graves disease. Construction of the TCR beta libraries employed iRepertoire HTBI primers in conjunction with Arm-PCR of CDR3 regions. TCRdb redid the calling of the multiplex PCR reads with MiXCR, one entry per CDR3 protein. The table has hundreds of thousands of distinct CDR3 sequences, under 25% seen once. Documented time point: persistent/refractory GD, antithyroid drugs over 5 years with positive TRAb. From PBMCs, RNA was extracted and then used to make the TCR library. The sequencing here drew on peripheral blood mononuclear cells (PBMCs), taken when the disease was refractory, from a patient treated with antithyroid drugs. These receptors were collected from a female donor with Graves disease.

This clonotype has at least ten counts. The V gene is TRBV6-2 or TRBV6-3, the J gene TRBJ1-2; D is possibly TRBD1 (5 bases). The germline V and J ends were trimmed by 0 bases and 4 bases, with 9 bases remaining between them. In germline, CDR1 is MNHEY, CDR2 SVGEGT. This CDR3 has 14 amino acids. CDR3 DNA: TGTGCCAGCAGTTACTCGGGGGTTTCCTATGGCTACACCTTC. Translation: CASSYSGVSYGYTF.

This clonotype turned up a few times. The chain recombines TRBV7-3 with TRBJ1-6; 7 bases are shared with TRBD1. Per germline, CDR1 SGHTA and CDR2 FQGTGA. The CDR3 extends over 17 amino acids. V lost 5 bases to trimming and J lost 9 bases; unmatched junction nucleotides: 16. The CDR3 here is CASSPQATRGFGSPLHF. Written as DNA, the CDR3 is TGTGCCAGCAGCCCCCAGGCCACCAGGGGGTTTGGTTCACCCCTCCACTTT.

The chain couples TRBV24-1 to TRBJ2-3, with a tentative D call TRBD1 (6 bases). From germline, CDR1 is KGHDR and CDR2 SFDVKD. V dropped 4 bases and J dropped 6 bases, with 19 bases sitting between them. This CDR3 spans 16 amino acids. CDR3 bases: TGTGCCACCAGTGACCCAGGGGACCTATTCACGGATACGCAGTATTTT. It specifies CATSDPGDLFTDTQYF.

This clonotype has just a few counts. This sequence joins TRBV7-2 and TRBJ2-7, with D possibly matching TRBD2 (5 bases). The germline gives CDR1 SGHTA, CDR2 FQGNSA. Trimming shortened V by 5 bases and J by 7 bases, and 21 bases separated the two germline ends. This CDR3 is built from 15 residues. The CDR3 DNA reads TGTGCCAGCAGCAACCCCCCTGAACGGGGTATAGAGCAGTACTTC. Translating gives CASSNPPERGIEQYF.

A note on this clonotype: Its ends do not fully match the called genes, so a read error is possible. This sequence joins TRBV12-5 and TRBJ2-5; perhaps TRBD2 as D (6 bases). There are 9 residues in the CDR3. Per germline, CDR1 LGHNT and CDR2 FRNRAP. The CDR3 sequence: CASGHPGDF. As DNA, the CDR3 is TGTGCTAGTGGTCACCCGGGAGACTTC.

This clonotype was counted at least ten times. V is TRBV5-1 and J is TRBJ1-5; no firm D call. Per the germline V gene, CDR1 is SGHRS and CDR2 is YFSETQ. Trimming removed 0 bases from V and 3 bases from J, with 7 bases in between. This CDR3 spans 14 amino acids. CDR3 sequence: CASSLEGFNQPQHF. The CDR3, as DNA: TGCGCCAGCAGCTTGGAAGGGTTCAATCAGCCCCAGCATTTT. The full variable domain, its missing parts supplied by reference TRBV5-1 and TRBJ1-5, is KAGVTQTPRYLIKTRGQQVTLSCSPISGHRSVSWYQQTPGQGLQFLFEYFSETQRNKGNFPGRFSGRQFSNSRSEMNVSTLELGDSALYLCASSLEGFNQPQHFGDGTRLSIL.

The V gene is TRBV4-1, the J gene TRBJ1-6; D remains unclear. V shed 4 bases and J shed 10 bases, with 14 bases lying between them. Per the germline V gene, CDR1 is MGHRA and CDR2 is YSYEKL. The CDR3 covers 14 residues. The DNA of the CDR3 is TGCGCCAGCAGCCCCTCCCATGTCATATCACCCCTCCACTTT. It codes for CASSPSHVISPLHF.

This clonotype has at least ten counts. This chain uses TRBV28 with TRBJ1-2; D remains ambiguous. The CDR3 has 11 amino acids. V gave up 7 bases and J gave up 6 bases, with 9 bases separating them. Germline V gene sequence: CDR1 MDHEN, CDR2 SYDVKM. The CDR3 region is CASMVNDGYTF. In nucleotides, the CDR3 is TGTGCCAGCATGGTGAATGATGGCTACACCTTC.

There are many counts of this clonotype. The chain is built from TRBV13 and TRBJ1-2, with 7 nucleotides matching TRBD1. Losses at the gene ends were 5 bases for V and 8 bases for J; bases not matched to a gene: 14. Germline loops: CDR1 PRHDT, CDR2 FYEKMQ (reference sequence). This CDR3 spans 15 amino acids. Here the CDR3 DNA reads TGTGCCAGCAGCCCGGACAGGCTACACCATGGGGGCTACACCTTC. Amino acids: CASSPDRLHHGGYTF. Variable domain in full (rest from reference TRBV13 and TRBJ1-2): AAGVIQSPRHLIKEKRETATLKCYPIPRHDTVYWYQQGPGQDPQFLISFYEKMQSDKGSIPDRFSAQQFSDYHSELNMSSLELGDSALYFCASSPDRLHHGGYTFGSGTRLTVV.

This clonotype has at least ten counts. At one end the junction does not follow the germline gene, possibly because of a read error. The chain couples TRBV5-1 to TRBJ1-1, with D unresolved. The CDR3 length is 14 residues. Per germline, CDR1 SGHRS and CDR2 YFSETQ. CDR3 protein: CASSLGPGNTEAFF. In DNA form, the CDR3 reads TGTGCCAGCAGCTTAGGTCCAGGGAACACTGAAGCTTTCTTT.

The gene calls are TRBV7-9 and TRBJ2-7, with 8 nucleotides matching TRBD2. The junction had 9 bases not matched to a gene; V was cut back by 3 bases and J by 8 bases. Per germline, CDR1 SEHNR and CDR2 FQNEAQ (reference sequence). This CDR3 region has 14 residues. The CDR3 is CASSFGSGGFKQYF. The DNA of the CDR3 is TGTGCCAGCAGCTTCGGCAGCGGGGGTTTTAAGCAGTACTTC.

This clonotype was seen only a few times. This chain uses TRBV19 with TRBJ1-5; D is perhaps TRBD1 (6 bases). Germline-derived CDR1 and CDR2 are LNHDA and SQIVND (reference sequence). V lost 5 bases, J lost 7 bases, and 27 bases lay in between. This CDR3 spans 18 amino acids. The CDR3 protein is CASSPGQTRVLRIQPQHF. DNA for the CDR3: TGTGCCAGTAGTCCGGGACAAACCCGAGTCCTCCGGATCCAGCCCCAGCATTTT.

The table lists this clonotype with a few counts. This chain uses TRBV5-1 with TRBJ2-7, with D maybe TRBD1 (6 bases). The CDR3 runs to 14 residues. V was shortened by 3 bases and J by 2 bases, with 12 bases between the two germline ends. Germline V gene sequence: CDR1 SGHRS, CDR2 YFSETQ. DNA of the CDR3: TGCGCCAGCAGCTCCCGGGACACCCCCTACGAGCAGTACTTC. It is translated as CASSSRDTPYEQYF.